Given below is one TCR beta chain in context. Antigen: not known. The table came from immunoSEQ multiplex PCR; TCRdb's copy has only in-frame clones and leaves some out. Of around 120,000 clones listed, approximately 90% are singletons. Losses at the gene ends were 0 bases for V and 0 bases for J; bases not matched to a gene: 9. The CDR3 sequence is 19 residues long. Germline-derived CDR1 and CDR2 are LGHNA and YSLEER. The data were obtained in a study of T cell responses to AZD1222 COVID-19 vaccine. Whole-study results and caveats: Unmutated variant regions are reportedly targeted by nearly half of spike-specific TCRs. Clonal diversity may have been underestimated, and the donors were mostly white British, with more females than males. Rises in breadth and depth of Spike-specific TCRs came after two AZD1222 doses. Scientists sampled the repertoires only once the peak T cell response had passed.

Sample: peripheral blood, taken on day 0 of MenACWY control vaccination. The gene calls are TRBV4-3 and TRBJ2-4, with 9 bases that match TRBD2. The receptor was isolated from an adult in good health. The CDR3: CASSQDWAGGIGAKNIQYF. The CDR3 DNA reads as TGCGCCAGCAGCCAAGATTGGGCGGGAGGGATCGGAGCCAAAAACATTCAGTACTTC.